This TCR beta chain was obtained from a study of CD8+ T cells in alopecia areata. Study-level results: Scalp lesions, especially in alopecia totalis/universalis, had higher clonality than normal scalp. Tofacitinib produced a significant decrease in scalp clonality and in expanded CD8+ clones among the top 100.

RNA extraction and reverse transcription yielded cDNA as sequencing template. TCRdb's table, derived via immunoSEQ multiplex PCR, lists solely in-frame clones and lacks some. The sample includes some 170,000 clones, approximately 55% of them seen just once. A note on this clone: Its specificity is unknown.

Treatment denoted: oral pan-JAK inhibitor, 5-10 mg twice daily. V was clipped by 1 base and J by 6 bases; unmatched bases: 4. The CDR3 extends over 13 amino acids. CDR1 and CDR2 (germline): GTSNPN, SVGIG (reference sequence). The material was CD8+ T cells sorted from blood, obtained at week 24, from a patient treated with tofacitinib. The TCR sequence derives from a human donor with alopecia areata. V gene TRBV30 combines with J gene TRBJ2-7; 9 nucleotides agree with TRBD1. CDR3 protein: CAWSDRGLGEQYF. The CDR3 DNA reads as TGTGCCTGGAGTGACAGGGGGCTAGGCGAGCAGTACTTC.